What follows describes a single T cell receptor beta chain. This entry belongs to a study of blood T cell repertoires in COVID-19. The CDR3 covers 17 residues. CDR1 is MNHEY, CDR2 SMNVEV, per germline (reference sequence). V lost 11 bases and J lost 7; bases outside the gene matches: 15. Original processing notes: The authors estimated nucleated cell counts from reference gene primer amplification. Some clones are missing from TCRdb's copy, which holds only in-frame ones; the method was immunoSEQ multiplex PCR. For V, J and clone size, that table is used; D and trimming come from the DNA. The sample records approximately 270,000 clones, about nine tenths being singletons.

V gene TRBV27 combines with J gene TRBJ2-2, with 14 bases identical to TRBD2. The receptor comes from a man aged 45 to 65 with acute or convalescent COVID-19. Sequenced input: peripheral blood. The chain's CDR3 is CASKPTSGGAFGGELFF. CDR3 sequence (DNA): TGTGCCTCGAAGCCGACTAGCGGGGGGGCCTTCGGCGGGGAGCTGTTTTTT.